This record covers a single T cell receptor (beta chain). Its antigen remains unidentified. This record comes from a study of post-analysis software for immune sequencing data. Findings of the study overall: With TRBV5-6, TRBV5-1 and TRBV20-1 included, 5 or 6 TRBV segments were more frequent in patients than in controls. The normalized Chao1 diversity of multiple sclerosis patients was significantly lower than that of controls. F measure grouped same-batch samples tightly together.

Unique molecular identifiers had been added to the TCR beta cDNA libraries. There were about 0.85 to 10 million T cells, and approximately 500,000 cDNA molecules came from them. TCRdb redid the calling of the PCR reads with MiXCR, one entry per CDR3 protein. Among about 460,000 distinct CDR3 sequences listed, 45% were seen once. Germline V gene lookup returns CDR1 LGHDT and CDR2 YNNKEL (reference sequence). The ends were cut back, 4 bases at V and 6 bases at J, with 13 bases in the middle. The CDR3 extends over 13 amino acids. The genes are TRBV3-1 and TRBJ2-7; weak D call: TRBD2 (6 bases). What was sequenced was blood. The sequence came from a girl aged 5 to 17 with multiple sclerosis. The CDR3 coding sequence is TGTGCCAGCAGCCCCCACGGGGGTGGCGAGCAGTACTTC. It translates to CASSPHGGGEQYF.